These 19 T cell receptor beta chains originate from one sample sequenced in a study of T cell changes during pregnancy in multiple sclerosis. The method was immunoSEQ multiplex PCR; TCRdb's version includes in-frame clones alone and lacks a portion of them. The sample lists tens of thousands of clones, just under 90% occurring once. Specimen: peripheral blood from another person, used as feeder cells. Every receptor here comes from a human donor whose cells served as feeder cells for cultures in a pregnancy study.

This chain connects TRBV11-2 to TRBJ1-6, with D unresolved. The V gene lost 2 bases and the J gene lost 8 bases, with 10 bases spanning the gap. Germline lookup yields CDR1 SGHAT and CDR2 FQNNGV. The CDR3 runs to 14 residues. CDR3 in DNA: TGTGCCAGCAGCTTACATCTAGCGGATTCACCCCTCCACTTT. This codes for CASSLHLADSPLHF.

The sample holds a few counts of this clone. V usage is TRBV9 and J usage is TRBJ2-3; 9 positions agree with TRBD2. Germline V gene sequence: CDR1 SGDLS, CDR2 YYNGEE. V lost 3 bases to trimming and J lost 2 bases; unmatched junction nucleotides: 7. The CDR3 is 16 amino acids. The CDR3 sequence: CASSALTSGDTDTQYF. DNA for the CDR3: TGTGCCAGCAGCGCGCTGACTAGCGGCGACACAGATACGCAGTATTTT. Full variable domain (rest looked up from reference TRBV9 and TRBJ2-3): DSGVTQTPKHLITATGQRVTLRCSPRSGDLSVYWYQQSLDQGLQFLIQYYNGEERAKGNILERFSAQQFPDLHSELNLSSLELGDSALYFCASSALTSGDTDTQYFGPGTRLTVL.

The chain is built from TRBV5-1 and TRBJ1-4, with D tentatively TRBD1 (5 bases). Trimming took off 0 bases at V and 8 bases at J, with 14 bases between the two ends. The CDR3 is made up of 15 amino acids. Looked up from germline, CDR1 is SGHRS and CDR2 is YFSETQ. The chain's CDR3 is CASSLAGDPAEKLFF. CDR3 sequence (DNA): TGCGCCAGCAGCTTGGCCGGGGACCCGGCGGAAAAACTGTTTTTT.

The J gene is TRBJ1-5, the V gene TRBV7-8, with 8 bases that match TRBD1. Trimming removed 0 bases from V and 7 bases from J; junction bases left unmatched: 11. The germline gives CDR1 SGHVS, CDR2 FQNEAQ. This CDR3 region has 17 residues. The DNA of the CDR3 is TGTGCCAGCAGCTTAGCAGGGATAGACAGGGGAAGACAGCCCCAGCATTTT. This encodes CASSLAGIDRGRQPQHF.

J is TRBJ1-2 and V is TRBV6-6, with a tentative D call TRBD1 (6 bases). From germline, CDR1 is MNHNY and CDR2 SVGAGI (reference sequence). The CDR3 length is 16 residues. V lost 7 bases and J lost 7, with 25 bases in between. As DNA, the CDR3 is TGTGCCAGCACCCTCGTCCGGGGGCGAATCATCCCTGGCTACACCTTC. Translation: CASTLVRGRIIPGYTF.

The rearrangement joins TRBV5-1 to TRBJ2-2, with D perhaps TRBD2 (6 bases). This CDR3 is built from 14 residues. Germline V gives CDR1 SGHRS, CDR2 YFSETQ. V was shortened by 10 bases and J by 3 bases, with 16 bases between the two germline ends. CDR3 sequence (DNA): TGCGCCTCCCAGGAGGGTTCGTACACCGGGGAGCTGTTTTTT. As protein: CASQEGSYTGELFF.

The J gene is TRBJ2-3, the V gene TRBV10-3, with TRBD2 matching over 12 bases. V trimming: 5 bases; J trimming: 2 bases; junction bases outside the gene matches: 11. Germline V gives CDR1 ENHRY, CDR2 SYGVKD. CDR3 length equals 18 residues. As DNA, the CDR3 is TGTGCCATCAGTTCGCCTTCGGGACTAGCGGGCCTCACAGATACGCAGTATTTT. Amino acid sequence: CAISSPSGLAGLTDTQYF.

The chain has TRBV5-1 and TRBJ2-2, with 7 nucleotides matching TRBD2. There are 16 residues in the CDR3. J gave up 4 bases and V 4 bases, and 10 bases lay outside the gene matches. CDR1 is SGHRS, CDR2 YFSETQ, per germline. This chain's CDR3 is CASSPHRDYSTGELFF. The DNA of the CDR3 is TGCGCCAGCAGCCCTCACCGGGACTACTCCACCGGGGAGCTGTTTTTT.

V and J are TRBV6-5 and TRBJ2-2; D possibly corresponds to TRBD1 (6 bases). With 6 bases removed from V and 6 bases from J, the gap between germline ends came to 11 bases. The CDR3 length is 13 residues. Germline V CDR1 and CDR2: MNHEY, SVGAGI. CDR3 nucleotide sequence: TGTGCCAGCAGGACTACAGGGCCCGGGGAGCTGTTTTTT. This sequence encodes CASRTTGPGELFF.

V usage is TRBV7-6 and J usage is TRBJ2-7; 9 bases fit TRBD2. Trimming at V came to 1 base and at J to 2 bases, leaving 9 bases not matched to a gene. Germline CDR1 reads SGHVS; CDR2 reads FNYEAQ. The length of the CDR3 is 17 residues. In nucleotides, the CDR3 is TGTGCCAGCAGCTTAGGGCTAGCGGGAATTACAGCCTACGAGCAGTACTTC. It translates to CASSLGLAGITAYEQYF.

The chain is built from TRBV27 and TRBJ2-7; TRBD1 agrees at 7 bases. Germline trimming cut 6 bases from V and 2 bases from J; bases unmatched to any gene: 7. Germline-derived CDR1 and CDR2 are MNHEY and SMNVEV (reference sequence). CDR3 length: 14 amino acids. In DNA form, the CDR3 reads TGTGCCAGCAGGATCGACAGGGACCCCTACGAGCAGTACTTC. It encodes CASRIDRDPYEQYF.

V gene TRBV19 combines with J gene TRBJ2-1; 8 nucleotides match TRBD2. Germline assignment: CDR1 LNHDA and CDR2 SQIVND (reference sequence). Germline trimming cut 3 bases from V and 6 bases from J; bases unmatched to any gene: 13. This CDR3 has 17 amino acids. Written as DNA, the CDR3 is TGTGCCAGTAGTATTCGGGGTAGCGGGATTGGAATCAATGAGCAGTTCTTC. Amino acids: CASSIRGSGIGINEQFF.

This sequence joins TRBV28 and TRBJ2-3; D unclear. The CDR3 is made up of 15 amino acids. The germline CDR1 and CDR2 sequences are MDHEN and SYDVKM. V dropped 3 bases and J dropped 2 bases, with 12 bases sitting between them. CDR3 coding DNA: TGTGCCAGCAGTTTGATCCCTCACCTCACAGATACGCAGTATTTT. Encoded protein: CASSLIPHLTDTQYF. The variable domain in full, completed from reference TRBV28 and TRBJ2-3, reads DVKVTQSSRYLVKRTGEKVFLECVQDMDHENMFWYRQDPGLGLRLIYFSYDVKMKEKGDIPEGYSVSREKKERFSLILESASTNQTSMYLCASSLIPHLTDTQYFGPGTRLTVL.

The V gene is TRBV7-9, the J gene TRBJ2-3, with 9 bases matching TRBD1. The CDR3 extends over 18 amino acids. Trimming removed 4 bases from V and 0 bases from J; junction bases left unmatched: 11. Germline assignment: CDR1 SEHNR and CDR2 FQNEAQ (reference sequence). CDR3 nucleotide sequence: TGTGCCAGCAGCTCCACCCCGACAGGGGGGGTTAGCACAGATACGCAGTATTTT. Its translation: CASSSTPTGGVSTDTQYF.

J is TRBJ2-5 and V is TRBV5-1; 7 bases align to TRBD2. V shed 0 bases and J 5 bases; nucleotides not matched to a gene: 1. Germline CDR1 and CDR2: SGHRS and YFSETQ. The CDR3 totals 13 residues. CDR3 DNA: TGCGCCAGCAGCTTGGGGGAGGGTGAGACCCAGTACTTC. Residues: CASSLGEGETQYF.

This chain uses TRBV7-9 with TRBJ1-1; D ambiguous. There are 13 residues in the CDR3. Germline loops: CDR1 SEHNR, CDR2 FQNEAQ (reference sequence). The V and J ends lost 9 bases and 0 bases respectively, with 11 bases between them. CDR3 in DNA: TGTGCCAGTAGGGAACCCATGAACACTGAAGCTTTCTTT. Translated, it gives CASREPMNTEAFF.

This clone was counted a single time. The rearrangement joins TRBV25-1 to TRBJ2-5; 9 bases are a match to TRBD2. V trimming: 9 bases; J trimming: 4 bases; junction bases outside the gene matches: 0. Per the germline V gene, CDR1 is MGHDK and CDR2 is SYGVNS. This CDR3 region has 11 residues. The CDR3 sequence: CASSGGETQYF. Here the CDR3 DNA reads TGTGCCAGTAGCGGGGGAGAGACCCAGTACTTC.

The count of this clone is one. The CDR3 DNA sequence: TGTGCCAGCAGTCCCCGGGACGGAAGAGACTATGGCTACACCTTC. Amino acids: CASSPRDGRDYGYTF. This chain joins TRBV27 and TRBJ1-2; D may be TRBD1 (5 bases). V was clipped by 5 bases and J by 3 bases, with 16 bases between them. Germline V gene data show CDR1 as MNHEY and CDR2 as SMNVEV (reference sequence). There are 15 residues in the CDR3.

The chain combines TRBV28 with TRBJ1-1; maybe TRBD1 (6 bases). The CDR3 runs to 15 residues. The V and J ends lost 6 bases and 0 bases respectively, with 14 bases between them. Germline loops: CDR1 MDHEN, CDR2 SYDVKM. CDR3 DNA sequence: TGTGCCAGCAGGTGGACAGAGTACCTGAACACTGAAGCTTTCTTT. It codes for CASRWTEYLNTEAFF.